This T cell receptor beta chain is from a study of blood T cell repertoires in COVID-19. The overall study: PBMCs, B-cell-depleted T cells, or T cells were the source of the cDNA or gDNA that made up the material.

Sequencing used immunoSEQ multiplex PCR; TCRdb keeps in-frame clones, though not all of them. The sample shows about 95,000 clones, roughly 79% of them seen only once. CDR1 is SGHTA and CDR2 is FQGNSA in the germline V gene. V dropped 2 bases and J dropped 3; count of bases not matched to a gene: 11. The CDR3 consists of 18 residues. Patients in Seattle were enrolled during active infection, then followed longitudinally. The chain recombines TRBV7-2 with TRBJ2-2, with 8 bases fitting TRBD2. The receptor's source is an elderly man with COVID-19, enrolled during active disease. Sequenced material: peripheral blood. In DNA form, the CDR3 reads TGTGCCAGCAGCTTAAGGTTGCAGCGGGGGCCTTACACCGGGGAGCTGTTTTTT. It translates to CASSLRLQRGPYTGELFF.